This TCR beta chain originates from a study of cytomegalovirus exposure and HLA in healthy donors. Whole-study findings and limits: The study flagged about 150 TCR beta chains as cytomegalovirus-associated. Earlier analysis looked at TCR beta V segments, and most were productive about 87% or about 30% of the time. Later analysis identified several of the most significant clusters that appeared linked to common viral pathogens.

As for this clone: Antigen specificity is unknown.

Primers: 60 Vbeta forward and 13 Jbeta reverse. TCRdb's table, derived via immunoSEQ multiplex PCR, lists solely in-frame clones and lacks some. Of about 120,000 clones detected, more than 60% appear once; the ten largest clones hold 2% to 3%. Germline V CDR1 and CDR2: LNHDA, SQIVND (reference sequence). Losses at the gene ends were 3 bases for V and 0 bases for J; bases not matched to a gene: 1. The CDR3 length is 16 residues. The sequencing sample was made of PBMCs. The chain employs TRBV19 and TRBJ1-3, with 11 positions matching TRBD1. The receptor was isolated from a female donor in good health and CMV-seronegative. Written as DNA, the CDR3 is TGTGCCAGTAGTATCGGGACAGGGGGCTCTGGAAACACCATATATTTT. Protein: CASSIGTGGSGNTIYF.